Listed here is a single TCR beta chain. This sample stems from a study of control samples from healthy donors and cancer patients. Here immunoSEQ multiplex PCR was the method, and the copy in TCRdb shows in-frame clones only, minus some. The sample carries about 160,000 clones, roughly 94% recorded once. Germline V gene sequence: CDR1 GTSNPN, CDR2 SVGIG (reference sequence). The CDR3 is made up of 14 amino acids. Trimming cost V 3 bases and J 4 bases, with 16 bases left between them. The J gene is TRBJ2-7, the V gene TRBV30; D uncertain. Sample: PBMCs. The TCR originated in a man aged 60-69 years with colorectal cancer. As DNA, the CDR3 is TGTGCCTGGAGGGATCCCGGGTTTTCTTACGAGCAGTACTTC. Translating gives CAWRDPGFSYEQYF.